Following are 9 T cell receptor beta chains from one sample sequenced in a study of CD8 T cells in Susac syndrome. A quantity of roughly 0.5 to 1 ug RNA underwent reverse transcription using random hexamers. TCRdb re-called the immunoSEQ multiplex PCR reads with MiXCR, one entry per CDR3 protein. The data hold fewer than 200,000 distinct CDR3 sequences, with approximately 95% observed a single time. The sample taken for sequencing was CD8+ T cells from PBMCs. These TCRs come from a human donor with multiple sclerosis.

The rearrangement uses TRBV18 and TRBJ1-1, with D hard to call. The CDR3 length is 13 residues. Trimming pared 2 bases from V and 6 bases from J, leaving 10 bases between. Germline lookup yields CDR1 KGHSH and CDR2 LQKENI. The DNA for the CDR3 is TGTGCCAGCTCACCAAGAGGGTCCCCTGAAGCTTTCTTT. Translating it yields CASSPRGSPEAFF.

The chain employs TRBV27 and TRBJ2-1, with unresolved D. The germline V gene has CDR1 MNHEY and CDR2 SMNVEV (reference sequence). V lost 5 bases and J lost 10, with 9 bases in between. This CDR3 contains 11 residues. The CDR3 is CASSPGREQFF. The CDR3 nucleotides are TGTGCCAGCAGTCCAGGACGGGAGCAGTTCTTC.

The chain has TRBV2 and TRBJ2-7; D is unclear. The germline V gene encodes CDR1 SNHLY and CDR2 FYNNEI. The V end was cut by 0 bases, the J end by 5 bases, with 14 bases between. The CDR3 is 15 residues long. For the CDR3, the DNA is TGTGCCAGCAGTGAAGCGCGATCTGCGGTCGACGAGCAGTACTTC. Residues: CASSEARSAVDEQYF.

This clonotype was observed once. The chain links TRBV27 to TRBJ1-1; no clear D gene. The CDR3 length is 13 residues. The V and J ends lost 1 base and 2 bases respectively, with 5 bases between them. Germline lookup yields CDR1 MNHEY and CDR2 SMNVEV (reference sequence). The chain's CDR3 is CASSLWANTEAFF. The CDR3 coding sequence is TGTGCCAGCAGTTTATGGGCTAACACTGAAGCTTTCTTT.

CDR3 sequence: CASSDETQYF. For the CDR3, the DNA is TGTGCCAGCAGTGACGAGACCCAGTACTTC. The chain combines TRBV2 with TRBJ2-5; D is undetermined. This CDR3 comprises 10 residues. Germline values: CDR1 SNHLY, CDR2 FYNNEI. Trimming pared 3 bases from V and 5 bases from J, leaving 1 base between.

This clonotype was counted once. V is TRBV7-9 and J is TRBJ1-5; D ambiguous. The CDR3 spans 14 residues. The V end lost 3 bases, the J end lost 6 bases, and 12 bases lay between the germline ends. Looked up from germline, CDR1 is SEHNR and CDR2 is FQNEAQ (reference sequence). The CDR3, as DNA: TGTGCCAGCAGCTTCTCCGAATGGGGTCAGCCCCAGCATTTT. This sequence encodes CASSFSEWGQPQHF.

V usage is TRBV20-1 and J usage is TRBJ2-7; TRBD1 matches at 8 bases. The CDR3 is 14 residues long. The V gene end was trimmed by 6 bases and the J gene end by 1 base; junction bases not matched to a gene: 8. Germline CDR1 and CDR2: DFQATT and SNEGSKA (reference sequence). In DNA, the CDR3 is TGCAGTGCCGAGGCGACAGGGGTGTCCTACGAGCAGTACTTC. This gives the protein CSAEATGVSYEQYF.

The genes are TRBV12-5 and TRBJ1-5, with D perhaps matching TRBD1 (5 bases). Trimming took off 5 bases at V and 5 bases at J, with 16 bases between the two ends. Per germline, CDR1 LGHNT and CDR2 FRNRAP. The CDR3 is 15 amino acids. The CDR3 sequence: CASGPWGRADQPQHF. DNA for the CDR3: TGTGCTAGTGGTCCCTGGGGACGCGCGGATCAGCCCCAGCATTTT.

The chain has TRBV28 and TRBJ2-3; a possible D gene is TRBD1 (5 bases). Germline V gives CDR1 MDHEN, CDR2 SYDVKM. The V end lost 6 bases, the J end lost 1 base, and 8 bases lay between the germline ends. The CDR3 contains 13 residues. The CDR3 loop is CASRMTGTDTQYF. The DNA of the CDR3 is TGTGCCAGCAGGATGACAGGCACAGATACGCAGTATTTT.